The rows below give T cell receptor beta chains drawn from one sample of a study of a mutant IDH1 vaccine in newly diagnosed glioma. These receptors are not linked to any known antigen. Assay: immunoSEQ multiplex PCR; the TCRdb copy retains only in-frame clones and omits some. The table records under 150,000 clones, roughly 90% of them present only once. The starting material was PBMCs, obtained from a glioma patient whose treatment included an IDH1 peptide vaccine. Receptors originate from a woman aged 45-60 years with glioma. Each CDR3 is given with its conserved first and last residue. Each record gives: clone size, J gene, D gene, V gene, CDR3 DNA, CDR3 protein. The D gene is left open where the match is weak. The size field is filled for only some rows; it gives once, few, many or a size class.

- | TRBJ2-5 | - | TRBV5-8 | TGTGCCAGCACACTCGAGGGGCAGGGGGGAGAGACCCAGTACTTC | CASTLEGQGGETQYF
- | TRBJ2-7 | - | TRBV2 | TGTGCCAGCAGCGGTTACGAGCAGTACTTC | CASSGYEQYF
- | TRBJ2-7 | - | TRBV19 | TGTGCCAGTAGTATTAGCGAGAACTCCTACGAGCAGTACTTC | CASSISENSYEQYF
- | TRBJ1-2 | - | TRBV10-2 | TGCACCAGCAGTCCTAACCCCACGTCTAACTATGGCTACACCTTC | CTSSPNPTSNYGYTF
- | TRBJ1-2 | TRBD1 | TRBV9 | TGTGCCAGCAGCTTAAGCCTGGCAGGGGGTTATGGCTACACCTTC | CASSLSLAGGYGYTF
- | TRBJ2-7 | - | TRBV13 | TGTGCCAGCAGCTTACGGACAGGGAGGGACTACGAGCAGTACTTC | CASSLRTGRDYEQYF
- | TRBJ2-7 | - | TRBV5-6 | TGTGCCAGCAGCTTGGGTCTCTACGAGCAGTACTTC | CASSLGLYEQYF
- | TRBJ2-5 | - | TRBV5-1 | TGCGCCAGCAGCTTGGAGTTGGGGGCTCGGACCCAGTACTTC | CASSLELGARTQYF
- | TRBJ1-2 | TRBD1 | TRBV28 | TGTGCCAGCAGGGGGACAGGTTCCCTTTATGGCTACACCTTC | CASRGTGSLYGYTF
- | TRBJ1-1 | - | TRBV2 | TGTGCCAGCAGTGGACAGGCTATGAACACTGAAGCTTTCTTT | CASSGQAMNTEAFF
- | TRBJ1-1 | - | TRBV6-1 | TGTGCCAGCAGTGTTCTTGAGGGTCGGGCTTTCTTT | CASSVLEGRAFF
- | TRBJ1-1 | - | TRBV6-5 | TGTGCCAGCGAGTTAAGGGGCGGGAGCACTGAAGCTTTCTTT | CASELRGGSTEAFF
once | TRBJ2-7 | - | TRBV5-1 | TGCGCCAGCAGGACGGGGACCGGGTCTAACGAGCAGTACTTC | CASRTGTGSNEQYF
once | TRBJ1-1 | - | TRBV5-4 | TGTGCCAGCAGGGATACGATGAACACTGAAGCTTTCTTT | CASRDTMNTEAFF
- | TRBJ2-1 | - | TRBV7-9 | TGTGCCAGCGCCCGGGGAAGTGAGCAGTTCTTC | CASARGSEQFF